Presented here are 29 T cell receptor beta chains from one specimen sequenced in a study of blood T cells in healthy people across ages. The second PCR ran roughly 7 to 12 cycles with a sample-barcoded 5' primer and J-beta primers. Each CDR3 protein gets one entry after TCRdb re-called the 5' RACE reads with MiXCR. This sample has around 990,000 distinct CDR3 sequences; roughly two fifths occur once, and the top ten carry roughly 14%. The specimen sequenced was blood. The receptors stem from a man aged 18 to 30 in good health.

This clonotype was counted only a few times. This rearrangement joins TRBV7-9 to TRBJ1-4, with D uncertain. V was clipped by 8 bases and J by 0 bases, with 4 bases between them. The CDR3 runs to 12 residues. CDR1 is SEHNR and CDR2 is FQNEAQ in the germline V gene (reference sequence). CDR3 nucleotides: TGTGCCAGCGGAACAACTAATGAAAAACTGTTTTTT. This sequence encodes CASGTTNEKLFF.

The chain is built from TRBV4-2 and TRBJ2-3, with TRBD2 as a possible D gene (5 bases). The CDR3 loop spans 13 amino acids. Trimming removed 8 bases from V and 6 bases from J, with 15 bases in between. From germline, CDR1 is LGHNA and CDR2 YNFKEQ. The CDR3 DNA sequence: TGTGCCAGCTTAGGACGAGGAGGCGATACGCAGTATTTT. Protein product: CASLGRGGDTQYF.

The chain employs TRBV5-1 and TRBJ1-2; 8 bases fit TRBD1. Trimming cost V 0 bases and J 0 bases; bases outside gene matches: 7. Germline-derived CDR1 and CDR2 are SGHRS and YFSETQ. The CDR3 extends over 17 amino acids. CDR3: CASSLGGRGRTNYGYTF. Here the CDR3 DNA reads TGCGCCAGCAGCTTGGGAGGCAGGGGGCGAACTAACTATGGCTACACCTTC.

This clonotype has only a few counts. This chain links TRBV20-1 with TRBJ2-3; perhaps D is TRBD1 or TRBD2 (6 bases each). Germline V gene lookup returns CDR1 DFQATT and CDR2 SNEGSKA (reference sequence). The CDR3 sequence is 16 residues long. Trimming pared 4 bases from V and 0 bases from J, leaving 17 bases between. In DNA form, the CDR3 reads TGCAGTGCTATCATAATAGGGGGGCCAAGCACAGATACGCAGTATTTT. Translating gives CSAIIIGGPSTDTQYF.

The table lists this clonotype with a few counts. CDR3 bases: TGCGCCAGCAGTGGGATAGGGTCTCAAGAGACCCAGTACTTC. Its protein is CASSGIGSQETQYF. V gene TRBV10-2 combines with J gene TRBJ2-5; the D is unclear. The V gene's germline CDR1 is WSHSY and CDR2 SAAADI. The CDR3 has 14 residues. V lost 4 bases, J lost 2 bases, and 11 bases lay in between.

This clonotype was seen many times. The genes are TRBV7-2 and TRBJ1-5; a weak D match, TRBD1 (5 bases). CDR1 and CDR2 from the germline V gene are SGHTA and FQGNSA. Trimming cost V 6 bases and J 1 base, with 13 bases left between them. This CDR3 comprises 15 residues. The CDR3 nucleotides are TGTGCCAGCAGGCCCGGGACTGACAGCAATCAGCCCCAGCATTTT. This translates into CASRPGTDSNQPQHF.

Note on this clonotype: At one end the junction does not follow the germline gene, possibly because of a read error. This chain links TRBV29-1 with TRBJ1-1, with 7 bases lining up with TRBD1. The CDR3 is 15 amino acids. The germline V gene has CDR1 SQVTM and CDR2 ANQGSEA. The CDR3 protein is CSVATTGLRNAEAFF. The DNA for the CDR3 is TGCAGCGTTGCGACGACAGGGCTTCGGAACGCTGAAGCTTTCTTT.

The chain uses TRBV7-9 and TRBJ2-1; 10 nucleotides match TRBD2. Near its end, the DNA agrees better with TRBJ2-7, so the J call may be wrong. The CDR3 length is 19 residues. From germline, CDR1 is SEHNR and CDR2 FQNEAQ (reference sequence). Here the CDR3 reads CASSHDGVAGGQTYNEQYF. The CDR3 DNA sequence: TGTGCCAGCAGCCACGATGGGGTAGCGGGGGGTCAGACCTACAATGAGCAGTACTTC.

This clonotype was found many times. One end of the junction fails to match germline, which may point to a read error. The gene calls are TRBV5-1 and TRBJ1-1; no clear D. CDR3 length: 15 amino acids. Germline CDR1 is SGHRS and CDR2 is YFSETQ. CDR3 in amino acids: CASSLEGGLNTEAFF. CDR3 nucleotide sequence: TGTGCCAGCAGCTTAGAAGGAGGGTTGAACACTGAAGCTTTCTTT.

The rearrangement uses TRBV12-3 or TRBV12-4 and TRBJ2-7, with 8 bases aligning to TRBD1. CDR3 length equals 14 residues. Germline trimming cut 4 bases from V and 10 bases from J; bases unmatched to any gene: 12. CDR3 bases: TGTGCCAGCAGTTCCGGACAGGGACCAGAGGCCCAGTACTTC. Amino acids: CASSSGQGPEAQYF.

The V gene is TRBV20-1, the J gene TRBJ2-5; TRBD2 is a possible D gene (5 bases). The CDR3 runs 15 residues. The V gene lost 0 bases and the J gene lost 1 base, with 12 bases spanning the gap. Per germline, CDR1 DFQATT and CDR2 SNEGSKA (reference sequence). The CDR3 region is CSARDLSVIQETQYF. DNA of the CDR3: TGCAGTGCTAGAGATCTTAGCGTCATCCAAGAGACCCAGTACTTC.

This clonotype was observed a few times. This chain links TRBV7-9 with TRBJ1-2; tentatively, D is TRBD1 (6 bases). Germline V gene sequence: CDR1 SEHNR, CDR2 FQNEAQ (reference sequence). V shed 4 bases and J shed 1 base, with 10 bases lying between them. The CDR3 length is 14 residues. The CDR3 DNA reads as TGTGCCAGCAGCTCGACAGGAATTAACTATGGCTACACCTTC. It yields the protein CASSSTGINYGYTF.

In this sample, this clonotype turned up many times. The V call is TRBV29-1, the J call TRBJ1-2; 8 bases agree with TRBD1. The germline CDR1 and CDR2 sequences are SQVTM and ANQGSEA. CDR3 length: 14 residues. V lost 7 bases to trimming and J lost 2 bases; unmatched junction nucleotides: 9. Here the CDR3 reads CSAIDRGENYGYTF. In DNA, the CDR3 is TGCAGCGCTATCGACAGGGGAGAGAACTATGGCTACACCTTC.

This clonotype has only a few counts. This sequence joins TRBV5-1 and TRBJ1-4; D is uncertain. This CDR3 contains 14 residues. The V end was cut by 4 bases, the J end by 1 base, with 8 bases between. The V gene's germline CDR1 is SGHRS and CDR2 YFSETQ. The DNA of the CDR3 is TGCGCCAGCAGCCCGGACGGAACTAATGAAAAACTGTTTTTT. This translates into CASSPDGTNEKLFF.

The chain is built from TRBV27 and TRBJ2-3; D uncertain. The V gene lost 7 bases and the J gene lost 2 bases, with 13 bases spanning the gap. Germline CDR1 and CDR2: MNHEY and SMNVEV (reference sequence). The CDR3 is 14 amino acids. The CDR3 coding sequence is TGTGCCAGCACCCTGGGTGGATTCACAGATACGCAGTATTTT. This sequence encodes CASTLGGFTDTQYF.

V is TRBV3-1 and J is TRBJ1-1, with TRBD1 as a possible D gene (5 bases). The germline gives CDR1 LGHDT, CDR2 YNNKEL (reference sequence). The V end was cut by 4 bases, the J end by 3 bases, with 18 bases between. CDR3 size: 16 residues. CDR3 sequence reads: CASSPRDWWGYTEAFF. CDR3 nucleotide sequence: TGTGCCAGCAGCCCACGCGACTGGTGGGGCTACACTGAAGCTTTCTTT.

The V and J genes are TRBV30 and TRBJ1-2; D gene ambiguous. The CDR3 spans 13 residues. Germline assignment: CDR1 GTSNPN and CDR2 SVGIG (reference sequence). Between the trimmed V and J ends, which lost 0 bases and 5 bases, there was a span of 10 bases. The CDR3 here is CAWSVEPRYGYTF. DNA of the CDR3: TGTGCCTGGAGTGTGGAACCGAGATATGGCTACACCTTC.

The chain combines TRBV10-3 with TRBJ2-1; TRBD2 might be the D (6 bases). The CDR3 extends over 15 amino acids. Trimming shortened V by 4 bases and J by 0 bases, and 10 bases separated the two germline ends. In germline, CDR1 is ENHRY, CDR2 SYGVKD. The DNA for the CDR3 is TGTGCCATCAGTGGGGGGGAAAGCTCCTACAATGAGCAGTTCTTC. Protein: CAISGGESSYNEQFF.

The chain couples TRBV4-3 to TRBJ1-2; D remains ambiguous. This CDR3 region has 15 residues. Trimming removed 0 bases at V and 3 bases at J, with 11 bases between. The germline gives CDR1 LGHNA, CDR2 YSLEER. The DNA for the CDR3 is TGCGCCAGCAGCCAAGATCTCGAGAACTACTATGGCTACACCTTC. Translating gives CASSQDLENYYGYTF.

This chain uses TRBV10-3 with TRBJ2-2; D is unclear. V lost 4 bases and J 1 base, leaving 10 bases between the germline ends. This CDR3 has 15 residues. Germline V gene data show CDR1 as ENHRY and CDR2 as SYGVKD. CDR3 residues: CAISGKDGNTGELFF. CDR3 nucleotide sequence: TGTGCCATCAGTGGGAAGGACGGGAACACCGGGGAGCTGTTTTTT.

This clonotype was seen a handful of times. The chain combines TRBV12-3 or TRBV12-4 with TRBJ2-7; possibly TRBD1 for D (6 bases). V was trimmed by 6 bases and J by 3 bases, leaving 12 bases between them. The CDR3 runs to 13 residues. The CDR3 spells CASRPRGIYEQYF. CDR3 coding DNA: TGTGCCAGCAGACCCAGGGGCATCTACGAGCAGTACTTC.

This rearrangement joins TRBV20-1 to TRBJ2-1; TRBD2 agrees at 7 bases. The DNA end favors TRBJ2-7, so the J call may be wrong. There are 14 residues in the CDR3. Germline V gene lookup returns CDR1 DFQATT and CDR2 SNEGSKA (reference sequence). The CDR3 sequence is CSAAQRAGYDEQYF. The DNA of the CDR3 is TGCAGTGCTGCGCAGAGAGCGGGGTACGATGAGCAGTACTTC.

This clonotype was seen a few times. This rearrangement joins TRBV20-1 to TRBJ1-2; D is ambiguous. Germline V gives CDR1 DFQATT, CDR2 SNEGSKA (reference sequence). V dropped 0 bases and J dropped 4 bases, with 18 bases sitting between them. The CDR3 length is 16 residues. The CDR3 spells CSARDRNSVALYGYTF. The CDR3 bases are TGCAGTGCTAGAGACCGCAACTCAGTCGCACTCTATGGCTACACCTTC.

V gene TRBV5-1 combines with J gene TRBJ1-3, with a weak D call TRBD1 (6 bases). The CDR3 loop spans 14 amino acids. V lost 0 bases to trimming and J lost 3 bases, with 7 bases between them. Germline CDR1 reads SGHRS; CDR2 reads YFSETQ. For the CDR3, the DNA is TGCGCCAGCAGCTTGGAACAGGGTGGAAACACCATATATTTT. Translation gives CASSLEQGGNTIYF.

There are a few counts of this clonotype. This chain links TRBV20-1 with TRBJ2-7; TRBD1 is a possible D gene (6 bases). V was pared by 2 bases and J by 0 bases, with 14 bases between. The germline V gene encodes CDR1 DFQATT and CDR2 SNEGSKA (reference sequence). The length of the CDR3 is 15 residues. The DNA for the CDR3 is TGCAGTGCTAGATCGGACAGCGCCAACTCCTACGAGCAGTACTTC. This sequence encodes CSARSDSANSYEQYF.

Remarks on this clonotype: A read error may produce the germline difference seen at one junction end. The chain combines TRBV6-2 or TRBV6-3 with TRBJ2-7, with D perhaps TRBD1 (5 bases). Germline CDR1 reads MNHEY; CDR2 reads SVGEGT. The CDR3 length is 13 residues. CDR3 loop: CASRHRTNYGQYF. The CDR3, as DNA: TGTGCCAGCAGACACAGGACCAACTACGGGCAGTACTTC.

This clonotype showed up just a few times. The chain couples TRBV7-8 to TRBJ1-1; D is uncertain. CDR1 is SGHVS and CDR2 is FQNEAQ in the germline V gene. Trimming left V 1 base short and J 8 bases short, with 8 bases between. CDR3 length: 12 amino acids. The CDR3 region has the DNA TGTGCCAGCAGCTTAGAGGATCAGGAAGCTTTCTTT. Translated: CASSLEDQEAFF.

This clonotype was seen ten or more times. V usage is TRBV5-1 and J usage is TRBJ2-3, with 12 nucleotides matching TRBD2. The CDR3 totals 16 residues. V dropped 3 bases and J dropped 2; count of bases not matched to a gene: 4. CDR1 and CDR2 from the germline V gene are SGHRS and YFSETQ. CDR3: CASSYGLAGNTDTQYF. DNA of the CDR3: TGCGCCAGCAGCTATGGACTAGCGGGAAACACAGATACGCAGTATTTT.

This chain joins TRBV4-3 and TRBJ1-2; D not certain. The CDR3 is made up of 14 amino acids. Germline-derived CDR1 and CDR2 are LGHNA and YSLEER. The ends were cut back, 0 bases at V and 7 bases at J, with 12 bases in the middle. The CDR3 bases are TGCGCCAGCAGCCAAGATCTGACGGTTGTTGGCTACACCTTC. The encoded protein is CASSQDLTVVGYTF.